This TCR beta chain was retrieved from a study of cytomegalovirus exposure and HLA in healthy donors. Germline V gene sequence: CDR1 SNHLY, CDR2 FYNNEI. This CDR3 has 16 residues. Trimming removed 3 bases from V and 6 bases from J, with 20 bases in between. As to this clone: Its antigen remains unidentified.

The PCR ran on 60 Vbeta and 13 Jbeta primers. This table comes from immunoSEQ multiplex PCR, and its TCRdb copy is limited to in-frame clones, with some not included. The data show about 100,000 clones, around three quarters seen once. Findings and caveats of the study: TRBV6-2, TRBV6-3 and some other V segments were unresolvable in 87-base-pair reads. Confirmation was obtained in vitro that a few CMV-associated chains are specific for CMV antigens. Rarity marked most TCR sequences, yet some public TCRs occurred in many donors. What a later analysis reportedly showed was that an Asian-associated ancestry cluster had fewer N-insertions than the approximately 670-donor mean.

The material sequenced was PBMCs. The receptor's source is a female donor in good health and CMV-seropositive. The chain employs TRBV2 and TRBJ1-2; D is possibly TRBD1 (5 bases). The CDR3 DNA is TGTGCCAGCAGTGAGGGGGGGACCGGTGTCGTCAATGGCTACACCTTC. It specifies CASSEGGTGVVNGYTF.